The clone carrying this T cell receptor (beta chain) was detected a few times. This entry is derived from a study of T cells in Graves' hyperthyroidism and ophthalmopathy. Stable Graves' hyperthyroidism meant no ophthalmopathy progression within 18 months. Fresh peripheral blood, more than 9 ml, yielded the PBMCs. Amplified TCR beta CDR3 regions came from RNA transcripts. HTBI primers were employed in a first-round RT-PCR of the TCR CDR3. TCRdb analysed the multiplex PCR reads with MiXCR anew, one entry per CDR3 protein. The table shows over 700,000 distinct CDR3 sequences, with around 40% occurring only once. Sequencing was performed on blood. The sequence came from a woman aged 40-49 years with Graves' hyperthyroidism.

CDR3 DNA: TGCGCCAGCACCCCGAGGAGGACAGGGGACCACGAGCAGTACTTC. This sequence encodes CASTPRRTGDHEQYF. The rearrangement joins TRBV5-1 to TRBJ2-7; 9 bases line up with TRBD1. CDR1 is SGHRS, CDR2 YFSETQ, per germline. V was clipped by 6 bases and J by 5 bases; unmatched bases: 12. This CDR3 comprises 15 residues.